In this sample, the clone carrying this T cell receptor beta chain turned up a few times. Specified time point: newly diagnosed GD, antithyroid drugs for less than 3 months. RNA extracted from PBMCs served as the sequencing template. For TCR beta, libraries came from iRepertoire HTBI primers and Arm-PCR of CDR3 regions. TCRdb re-called the multiplex PCR reads through MiXCR, storing one row per CDR3 protein. The sample has some 600,000 distinct CDR3 sequences, 15% to 20% seen once; the top ten hold around 11%. This CDR3 has 19 residues. V trimming: 1 base; J trimming: 2 bases; junction bases outside the gene matches: 16. CDR1 is SGHAT, CDR2 FQNNGV, per germline. The source of the sample is a study of regulatory T cells in long-lasting Graves disease. These data were also reused for a study on T cells in Graves' hyperthyroidism and ophthalmopathy.

The sequences come from peripheral blood mononuclear cells (PBMCs), collected at new diagnosis, from a patient treated with antithyroid drugs. This chain connects TRBV11-2 to TRBJ2-7, with 8 nucleotides matching TRBD1. The receptor comes from a young man with Graves disease. The CDR3 spells CASSLVFVLGDRRPYEQYF. CDR3 bases: TGTGCCAGCAGCTTAGTGTTCGTTTTGGGGGACAGGCGGCCCTACGAGCAGTACTTC. The whole variable domain, filled in from reference TRBV11-2 and TRBJ2-7, reads EAGVAQSPRYKIIEKRQSVAFWCNPISGHATLYWYQQILGQGPKLLIQFQNNGVVDDSQLPKDRFSAERLKGVDSTLKIQPAKLEDSAVYLCASSLVFVLGDRRPYEQYFGPGTRLTVT.